The sequence of this TCR beta chain was determined in a study of shared clonotypes between healthy human individuals. This CDR3 is built from 13 residues. CDR1 and CDR2 from the germline V gene are SGHRS and YFSETQ. V was clipped by 4 bases and J by 4 bases, with 8 bases between them. The repertoire was sequenced with immunoSEQ multiplex PCR; TCRdb's copy has only in-frame clones and lacks some. The table records about 1.1 million clones, approximately 77% of them present only once. The TCR comes from a man aged 18 to 30 in good health. Some clones in this sample may be carry-over from other donors' samples. The V call is TRBV5-1, the J call TRBJ2-2; a weak D match, TRBD1 (6 bases). Sequences were obtained from memory CD4+ T cells from PBMCs. Indicated subset: CD45RA-negative fraction. CDR3 amino acids: CASSRTVTGELFF. CDR3 bases: TGCGCCAGCAGCCGGACAGTCACCGGGGAGCTGTTTTTT.